The present T cell receptor (beta chain) was sequenced within a study of blood T cell repertoires in COVID-19. Study context: From the United States, Italy and Spain came samples of acute and convalescent COVID-19.

Here immunoSEQ multiplex PCR was the method, and the copy in TCRdb shows in-frame clones only, minus some. The table has 250,000 to 300,000 clones, roughly 92% seen once. The CDR3 extends over 15 amino acids. Germline V gene lookup returns CDR1 MNHEY and CDR2 SVGAGI. Between the trimmed V and J ends, which lost 6 bases and 3 bases, there was a span of 18 bases. Sequencing was carried out using peripheral blood. The clonotype was recovered from a woman aged 25-40 years with COVID-19, enrolled during active disease. This chain joins TRBV6-5 and TRBJ2-7, with a tentative D call TRBD2 (6 bases). The CDR3 DNA reads TGTGCCAGCAGCTGGGGACTTACCGAATACTACGAGCAGTACTTC. This gives the protein CASSWGLTEYYEQYF.